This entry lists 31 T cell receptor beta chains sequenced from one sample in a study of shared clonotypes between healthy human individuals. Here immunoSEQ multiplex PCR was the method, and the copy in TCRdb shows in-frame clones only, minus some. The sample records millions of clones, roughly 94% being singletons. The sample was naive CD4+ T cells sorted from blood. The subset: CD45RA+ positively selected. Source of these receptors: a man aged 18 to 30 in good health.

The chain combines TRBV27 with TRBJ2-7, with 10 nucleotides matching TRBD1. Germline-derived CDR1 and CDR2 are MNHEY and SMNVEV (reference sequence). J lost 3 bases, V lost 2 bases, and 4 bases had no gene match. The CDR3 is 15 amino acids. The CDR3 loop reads CASSLKGQGFYEQYF. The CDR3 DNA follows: TGTGCCAGCAGTTTAAAGGGACAGGGGTTCTACGAGCAGTACTTC.

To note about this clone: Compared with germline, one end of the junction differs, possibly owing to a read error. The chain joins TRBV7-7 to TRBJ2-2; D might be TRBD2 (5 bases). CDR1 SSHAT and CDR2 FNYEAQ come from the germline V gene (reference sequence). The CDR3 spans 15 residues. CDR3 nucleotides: TGTGCTAGCAGCCGCGACTACCTGAACACCGGGGAGCTGTTTTTT. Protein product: CASSRDYLNTGELFF.

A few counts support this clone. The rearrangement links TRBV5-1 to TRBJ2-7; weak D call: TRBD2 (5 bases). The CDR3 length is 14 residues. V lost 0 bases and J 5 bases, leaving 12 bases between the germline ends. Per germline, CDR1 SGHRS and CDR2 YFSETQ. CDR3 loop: CASSLVLGVNEQYF. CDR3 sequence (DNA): TGCGCCAGCAGCTTGGTTCTGGGAGTGAACGAGCAGTACTTC.

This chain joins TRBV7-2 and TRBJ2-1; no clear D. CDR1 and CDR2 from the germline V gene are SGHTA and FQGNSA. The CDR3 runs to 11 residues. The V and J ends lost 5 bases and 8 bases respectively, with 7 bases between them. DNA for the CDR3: TGTGCCAGCAGCAGAAGTTATGAGCAGTTCTTC. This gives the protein CASSRSYEQFF.

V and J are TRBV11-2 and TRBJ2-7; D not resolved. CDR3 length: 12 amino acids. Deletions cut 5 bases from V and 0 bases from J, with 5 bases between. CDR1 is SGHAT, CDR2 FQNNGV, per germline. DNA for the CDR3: TGTGCCAGCAGCCAGAACTCCTACGAGCAGTACTTC. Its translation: CASSQNSYEQYF.

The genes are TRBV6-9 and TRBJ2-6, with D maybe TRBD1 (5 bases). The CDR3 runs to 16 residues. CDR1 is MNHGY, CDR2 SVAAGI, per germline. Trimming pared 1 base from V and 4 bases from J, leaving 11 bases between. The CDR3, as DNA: TGTGCCAGCAGTTATTTGGGGCCCTCCGGGGCCAACGTCCTGACTTTC. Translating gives CASSYLGPSGANVLTF.

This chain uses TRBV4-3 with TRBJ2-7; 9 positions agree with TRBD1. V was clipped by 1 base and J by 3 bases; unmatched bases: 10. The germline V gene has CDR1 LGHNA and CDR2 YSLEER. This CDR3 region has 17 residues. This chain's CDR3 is CASSQVTGTGYIYEQYF. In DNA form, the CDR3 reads TGCGCCAGCAGCCAAGTAACCGGGACAGGGTACATCTACGAGCAGTACTTC.

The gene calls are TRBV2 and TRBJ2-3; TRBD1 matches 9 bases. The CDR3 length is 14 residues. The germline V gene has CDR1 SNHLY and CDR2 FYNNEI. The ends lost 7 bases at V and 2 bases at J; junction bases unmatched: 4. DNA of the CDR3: TGTGCCAGCACGGGACAGGGCCCCACAGATACGCAGTATTTT. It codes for CASTGQGPTDTQYF.

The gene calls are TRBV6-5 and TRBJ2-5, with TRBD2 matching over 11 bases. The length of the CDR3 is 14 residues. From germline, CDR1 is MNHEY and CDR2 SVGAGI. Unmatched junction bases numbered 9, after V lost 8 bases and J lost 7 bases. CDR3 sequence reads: CASRSSGGRGTQYF. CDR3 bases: TGTGCCAGCCGATCTAGCGGGGGGAGGGGGACCCAGTACTTC.

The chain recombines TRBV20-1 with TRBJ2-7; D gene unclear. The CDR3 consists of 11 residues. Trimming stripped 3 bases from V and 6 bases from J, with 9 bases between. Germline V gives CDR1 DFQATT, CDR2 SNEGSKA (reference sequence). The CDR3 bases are TGCAGTGCTAGTTATCTAGGCGAGCAGTACTTC. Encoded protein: CSASYLGEQYF.

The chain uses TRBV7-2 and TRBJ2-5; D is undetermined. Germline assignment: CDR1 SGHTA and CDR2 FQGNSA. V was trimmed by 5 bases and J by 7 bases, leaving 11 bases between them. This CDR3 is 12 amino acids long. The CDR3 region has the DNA TGTGCCAGCAGCCAGTGGATGGGGACCCAGTACTTC. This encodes CASSQWMGTQYF.

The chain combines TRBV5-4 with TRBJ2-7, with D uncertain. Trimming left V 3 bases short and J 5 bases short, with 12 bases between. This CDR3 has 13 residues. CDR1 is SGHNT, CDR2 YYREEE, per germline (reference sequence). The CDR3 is CASSWYKNNEQYF. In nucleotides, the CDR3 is TGTGCCAGCAGCTGGTATAAAAACAACGAGCAGTACTTC.

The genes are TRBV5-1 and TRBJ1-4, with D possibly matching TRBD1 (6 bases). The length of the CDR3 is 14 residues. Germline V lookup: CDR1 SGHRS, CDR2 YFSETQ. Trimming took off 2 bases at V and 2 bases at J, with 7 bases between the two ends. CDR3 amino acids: CASSFTGTNEKLFF. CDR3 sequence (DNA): TGCGCCAGCAGCTTTACAGGGACTAATGAAAAACTGTTTTTT. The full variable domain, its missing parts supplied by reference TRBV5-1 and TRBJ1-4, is KAGVTQTPRYLIKTRGQQVTLSCSPISGHRSVSWYQQTPGQGLQFLFEYFSETQRNKGNFPGRFSGRQFSNSRSEMNVSTLELGDSALYLCASSFTGTNEKLFFGSGTQLSVL.

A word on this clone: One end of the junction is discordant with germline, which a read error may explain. The CDR3 nucleotides are TGTGCCAGCAGTGAAGCACTCCTTTTCAAGTTT. Translated: CASSEALLFKF. The gene calls are TRBV10-3 and TRBJ1-4; D unresolved. This CDR3 region has 11 residues. Germline loops: CDR1 ENHRY, CDR2 SYGVKD.

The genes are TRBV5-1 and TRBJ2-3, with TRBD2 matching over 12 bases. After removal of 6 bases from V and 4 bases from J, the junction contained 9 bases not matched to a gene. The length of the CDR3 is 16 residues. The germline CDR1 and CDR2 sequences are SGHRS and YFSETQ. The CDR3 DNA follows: TGCGCCAGCACCCCTAGCGGGAGGGCCGGAGCAGATACGCAGTATTTT. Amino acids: CASTPSGRAGADTQYF.

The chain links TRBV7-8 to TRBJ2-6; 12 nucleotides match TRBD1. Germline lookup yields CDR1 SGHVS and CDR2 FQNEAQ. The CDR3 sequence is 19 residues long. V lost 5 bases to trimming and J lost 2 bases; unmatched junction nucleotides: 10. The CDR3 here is CASSTVTGQGATGANVLTF. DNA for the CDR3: TGTGCCAGCAGCACCGTAACGGGACAGGGGGCAACTGGGGCCAACGTCCTGACTTTC.

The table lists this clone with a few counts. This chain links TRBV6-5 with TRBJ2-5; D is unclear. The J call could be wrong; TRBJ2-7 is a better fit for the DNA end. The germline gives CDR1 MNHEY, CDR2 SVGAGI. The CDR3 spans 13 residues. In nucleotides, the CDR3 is TGTGCCAGCAGACGCGGAGCGTCCTACGAGCAGTACTTC. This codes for CASRRGASYEQYF.

The CDR3 DNA sequence: TGTGCCAGCAGTGACCCGGGGGCGGAGACCCAGTACTTC. This codes for CASSDPGAETQYF. This chain links TRBV25-1 with TRBJ2-5; D is perhaps TRBD1 or TRBD2 (6 bases each). With 3 bases removed from V and 5 bases from J, the gap between germline ends came to 10 bases. The CDR3 loop spans 13 amino acids. Germline values: CDR1 MGHDK, CDR2 SYGVNS.

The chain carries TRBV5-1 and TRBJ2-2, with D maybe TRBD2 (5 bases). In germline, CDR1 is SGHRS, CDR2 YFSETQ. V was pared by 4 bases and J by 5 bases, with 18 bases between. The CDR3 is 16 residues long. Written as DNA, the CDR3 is TGCGCCAGCAGCATCGGACTCCCCAAGGGAACCGGGGAGCTGTTTTTT. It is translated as CASSIGLPKGTGELFF.

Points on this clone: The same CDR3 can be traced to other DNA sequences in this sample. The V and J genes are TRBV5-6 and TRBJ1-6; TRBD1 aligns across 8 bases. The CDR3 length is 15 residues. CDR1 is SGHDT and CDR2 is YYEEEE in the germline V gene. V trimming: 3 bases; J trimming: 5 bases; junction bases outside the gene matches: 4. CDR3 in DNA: TGTGCCAGCAGCTCCCTGGACAGGGATAATTCACCCCTCCACTTT. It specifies CASSSLDRDNSPLHF.

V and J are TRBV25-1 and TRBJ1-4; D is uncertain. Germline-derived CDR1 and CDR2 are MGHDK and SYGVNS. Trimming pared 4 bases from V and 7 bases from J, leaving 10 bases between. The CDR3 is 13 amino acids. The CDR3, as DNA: TGTGCCAGCAGTGGGGTCAGCAGTGAAAAACTGTTTTTT. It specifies CASSGVSSEKLFF.

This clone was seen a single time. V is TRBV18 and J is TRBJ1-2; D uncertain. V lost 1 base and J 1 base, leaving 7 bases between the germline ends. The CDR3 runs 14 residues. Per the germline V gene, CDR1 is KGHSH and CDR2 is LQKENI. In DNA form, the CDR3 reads TGTGCCAGCTCACCACTCCGGGATAACTATGGCTACACCTTC. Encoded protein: CASSPLRDNYGYTF.

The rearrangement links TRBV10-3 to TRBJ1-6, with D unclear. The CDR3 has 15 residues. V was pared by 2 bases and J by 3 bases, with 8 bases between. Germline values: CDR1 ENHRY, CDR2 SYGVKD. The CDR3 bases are TGTGCCATCAGTGAGCGAGGTTACTATAATTCACCCCTCCACTTT. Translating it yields CAISERGYYNSPLHF.

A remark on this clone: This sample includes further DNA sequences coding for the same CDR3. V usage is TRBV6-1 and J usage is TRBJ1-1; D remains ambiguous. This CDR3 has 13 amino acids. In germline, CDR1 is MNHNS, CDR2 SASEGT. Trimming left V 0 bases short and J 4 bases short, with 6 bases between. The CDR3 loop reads CASSEARSTEAFF. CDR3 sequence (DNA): TGTGCCAGCAGTGAAGCACGGAGCACTGAAGCTTTCTTT.

The CDR3 here is CASSENSGSRVDFAKNIQYF. Here the CDR3 DNA reads TGCGCCAGCAGTGAGAATAGCGGGAGTAGAGTAGATTTTGCCAAAAACATTCAGTACTTC. This chain joins TRBV10-2 and TRBJ2-4; 9 nucleotides align to TRBD2. V lost 2 bases and J lost 1; bases outside the gene matches: 15. Germline assignment: CDR1 WSHSY and CDR2 SAAADI. The CDR3 consists of 20 residues.

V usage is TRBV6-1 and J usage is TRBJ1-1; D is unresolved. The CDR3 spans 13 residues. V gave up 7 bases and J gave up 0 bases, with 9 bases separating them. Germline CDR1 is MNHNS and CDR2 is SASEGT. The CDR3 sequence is CASTRPLNTEAFF. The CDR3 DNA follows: TGTGCCAGCACCAGACCTTTGAACACTGAAGCTTTCTTT.

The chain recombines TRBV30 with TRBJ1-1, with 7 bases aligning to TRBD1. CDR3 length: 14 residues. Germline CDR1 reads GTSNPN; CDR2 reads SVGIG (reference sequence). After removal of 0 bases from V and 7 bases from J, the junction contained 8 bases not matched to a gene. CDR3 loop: CAWSVRGLKIEAFF. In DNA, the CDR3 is TGTGCCTGGAGTGTAAGGGGGCTGAAAATTGAAGCTTTCTTT.

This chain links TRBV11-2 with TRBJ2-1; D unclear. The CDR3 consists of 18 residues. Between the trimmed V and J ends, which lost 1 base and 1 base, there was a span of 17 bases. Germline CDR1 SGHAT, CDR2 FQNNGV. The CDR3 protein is CASSLVLPRPNSYNEQFF. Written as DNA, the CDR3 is TGTGCCAGCAGCTTAGTCCTCCCGCGACCGAATTCCTACAATGAGCAGTTCTTC.

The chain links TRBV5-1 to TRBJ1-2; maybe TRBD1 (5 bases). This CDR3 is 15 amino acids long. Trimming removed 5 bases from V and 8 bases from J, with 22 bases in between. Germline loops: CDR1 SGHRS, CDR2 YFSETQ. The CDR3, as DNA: TGCGCCAGCAGACGGGGCGAGCAAGGACCGAGCGGCTACACCTTC. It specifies CASRRGEQGPSGYTF.

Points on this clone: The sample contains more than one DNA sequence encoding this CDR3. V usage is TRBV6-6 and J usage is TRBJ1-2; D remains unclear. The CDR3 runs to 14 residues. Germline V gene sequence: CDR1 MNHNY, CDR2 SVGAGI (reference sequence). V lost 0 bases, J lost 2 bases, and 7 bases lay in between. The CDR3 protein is CASSYSTGNYGYTF. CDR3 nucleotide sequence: TGTGCCAGCAGTTACTCAACTGGGAACTATGGCTACACCTTC.

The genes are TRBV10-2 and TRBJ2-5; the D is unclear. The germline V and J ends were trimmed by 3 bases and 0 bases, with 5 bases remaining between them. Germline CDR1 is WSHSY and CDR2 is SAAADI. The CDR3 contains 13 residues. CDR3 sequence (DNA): TGCGCCAGCAGTGAACAGTACCAAGAGACCCAGTACTTC. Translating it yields CASSEQYQETQYF.